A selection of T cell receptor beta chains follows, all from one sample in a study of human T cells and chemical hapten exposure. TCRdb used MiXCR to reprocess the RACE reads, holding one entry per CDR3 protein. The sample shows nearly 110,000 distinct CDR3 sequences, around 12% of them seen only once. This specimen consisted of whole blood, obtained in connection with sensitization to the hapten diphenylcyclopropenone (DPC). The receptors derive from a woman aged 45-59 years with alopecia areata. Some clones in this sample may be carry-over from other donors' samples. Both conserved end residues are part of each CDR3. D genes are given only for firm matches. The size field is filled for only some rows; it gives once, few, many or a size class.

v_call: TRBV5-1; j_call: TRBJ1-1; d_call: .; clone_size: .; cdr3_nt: TGCGCCAGCAGTTCTGACGCGAACACTGAAGCTTTCTTT; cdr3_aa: CASSSDANTEAFF
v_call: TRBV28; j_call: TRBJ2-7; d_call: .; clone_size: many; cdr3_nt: TGTGCCAGCAGTTCCGGACAGACCTACGAGCAGTACTTC; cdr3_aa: CASSSGQTYEQYF
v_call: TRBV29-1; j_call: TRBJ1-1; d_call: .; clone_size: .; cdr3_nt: TGCAGCGTTGTTAGAGGGAACACTGAAGCTTTCTTT; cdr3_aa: CSVVRGNTEAFF
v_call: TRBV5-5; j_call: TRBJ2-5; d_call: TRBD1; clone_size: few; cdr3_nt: TGTGCCAGCAGCCGACAGGGTCGGCAAGAGACCCAGTACTTC; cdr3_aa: CASSRQGRQETQYF
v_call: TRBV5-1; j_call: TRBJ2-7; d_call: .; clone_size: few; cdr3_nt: TGCGCCAGCAGCTTGGGTTGGGGACCACCCTACGAGCAGTACTTC; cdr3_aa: CASSLGWGPPYEQYF
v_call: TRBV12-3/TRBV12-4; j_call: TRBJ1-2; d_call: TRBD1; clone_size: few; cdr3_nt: TGTGCCAGCGGGTGGACAGGCTTCAACTATGGCTACACCTTC; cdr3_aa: CASGWTGFNYGYTF
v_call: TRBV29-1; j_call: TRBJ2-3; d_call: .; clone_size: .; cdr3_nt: TGCAGCGTTCGCCGGGACCTCACAGATACGCAGAATTTT; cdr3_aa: CSVRRDLTDTQNF
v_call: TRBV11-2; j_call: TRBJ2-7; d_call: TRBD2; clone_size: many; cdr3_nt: TGTGCCAGCAGCTCCCGCGGGGGAATATTTACCTACGAGCAGTACTTC; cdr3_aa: CASSSRGGIFTYEQYF
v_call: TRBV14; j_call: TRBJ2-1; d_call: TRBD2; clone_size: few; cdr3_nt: TGTGCCAGCAGCCCGGCGACTAGCGGGGGACCAAAGTTCTTC; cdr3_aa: CASSPATSGGPKFF
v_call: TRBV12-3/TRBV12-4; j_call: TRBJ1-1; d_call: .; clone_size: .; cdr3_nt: TGTGCCAGCAGTCTCACCCGGGACGGGACTTTCTTT; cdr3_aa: CASSLTRDGTFF
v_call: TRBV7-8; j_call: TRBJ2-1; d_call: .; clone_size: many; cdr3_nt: TGTGCCAGCAGCTTAGTAGTCGCAGGTCCTCAAGCGGAGCAGTTCTTC; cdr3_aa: CASSLVVAGPQAEQFF
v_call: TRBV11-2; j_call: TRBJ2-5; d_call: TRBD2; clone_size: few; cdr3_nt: TGTGCCAGCAGCCAGATTGGACTAGCGGGGGAAGGGGAGACCCAGTACTTC; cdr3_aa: CASSQIGLAGEGETQYF
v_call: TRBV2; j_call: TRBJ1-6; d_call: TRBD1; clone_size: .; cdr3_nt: TGTGCCAGGGGACAGCCGCCCAATTCACCCCTCCACTTT; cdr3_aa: CARGQPPNSPLHF
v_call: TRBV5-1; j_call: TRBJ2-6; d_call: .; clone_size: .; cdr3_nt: TGCGCCAGCAGCTTGGCGGGGGCTGGGGCCAACGTCCTGACTTTC; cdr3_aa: CASSLAGAGANVLTF
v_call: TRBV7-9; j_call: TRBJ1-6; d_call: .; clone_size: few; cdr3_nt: TGTGCCAGCAGCTTAGCGGCAGGCCCTAATTCACCCCTCCACTTT; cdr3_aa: CASSLAAGPNSPLHF
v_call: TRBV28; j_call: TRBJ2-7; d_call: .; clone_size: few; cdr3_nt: TGTGCCAGCAGTTCGACCTACGAGCAGTACTTC; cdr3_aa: CASSSTYEQYF